The TCR beta chain under discussion was sequenced for a study of T cells in Graves' hyperthyroidism and ophthalmopathy. Study-wide results and caveats: From stable hyperthyroidism, ophthalmopathy was separated by a 13 V-J model. In blood, most of the thyroid clonotypes expanded above 0.001 were also present. Median prediction lead before ophthalmopathy onset was about 6.5 months with the model.

V lost 3 bases to trimming and J lost 4 bases, with 13 bases between them. CDR3 length: 15 amino acids. The germline V gene encodes CDR1 MNHNS and CDR2 SASEGT. Researchers amplified the TCR beta CDR3 regions from RNA transcripts. The HTBI primer set served for first-round RT-PCR of the TCR CDR3. In TCRdb, the multiplex PCR reads were re-called with MiXCR into one record per CDR3 protein. The sample carries around 340,000 distinct CDR3 sequences, roughly 20% recorded once. This clonotype showed up just a few times. Its antigen is still unknown. The V and J genes are TRBV6-1 and TRBJ1-5, with a weak D call TRBD1 (5 bases). The TCR originated in a woman aged 50 to 60 with Graves' hyperthyroidism. The sequenced sample was blood. The CDR3 reads CASSDFFDSNQPQHF. Here the CDR3 DNA reads TGTGCCAGCAGTGATTTTTTCGACAGTAATCAGCCCCAGCATTTT.